A selection of T cell receptor beta chains follows, all from one sample in a study of STAT3 mutations in large granular lymphocyte leukemia. Some clones are missing from TCRdb's copy, which holds only in-frame ones; the method was immunoSEQ multiplex PCR. The sample includes fewer than 9,500 clones, roughly nine tenths seen only once; the top ten take around three fifths. The sequenced sample consisted of peripheral blood mononuclear cells. The source of these receptors is a man between 60 and 70 years old with T-cell large granular lymphocyte leukemia. Some clones in this sample may be carry-over from other donors' samples. The CDR3 runs from the conserved cysteine through the conserved F or W. D genes are given only for firm matches. The size of a clone is reported for some rows only, either as once, few or many, or as a class for expanded clones.

- TRBJ2-7 - TRBV7-6 14 TGTGCCAGCAGCTCGGACTCATACTACGTGGAGCAGTACTTC CASSSDSYYVEQYF
- TRBJ2-5 - TRBV4-2 13 TGTGCCAGCAGCCAAGTAGCTCAAGAGACCCAGTACTTC CASSQVAQETQYF
- TRBJ2-7 - TRBV19 17 TGTGCCAGTAGTAGAAACCCCTCGGGGCGGCCCTCCTACGAGCAGTACTTC CASSRNPSGRPSYEQYF
- TRBJ1-1 - TRBV5-1 14 TGCGCCAGCAGCTCGGGTCCCCGGGGGAGTGAAGCTTTCTTT CASSSGPRGSEAFF
- TRBJ2-1 - TRBV29-1 12 TGCAGCGTTGCCCAGTCCTACAATGAGCAGTTCTTC CSVAQSYNEQFF
- TRBJ2-5 - TRBV6-5 14 TGTGCCAGCAGTTACTCTCGCAGTTGGGAGACCCAGTACTTC CASSYSRSWETQYF
- TRBJ1-5 - TRBV5-4 12 TGTGCCAGCAGCTTGGATGGTCAGCCCCAGCATTTT CASSLDGQPQHF
- TRBJ2-7 - TRBV7-2 14 TGTGCCAGCAGCTCCTGGGACATATCCTACGAGCAGTACTTC CASSSWDISYEQYF
- TRBJ2-5 - TRBV5-1 16 TGCGCCAGCAGCTTGGCCACACAGGGGAGGTACGAGACCCAGTACTTC CASSLATQGRYETQYF
- TRBJ2-7 - TRBV5-4 14 TGTGCCAGCAGCTCTGCAGGGATTTTGTACGAGCAGTACTTC CASSSAGILYEQYF
- TRBJ1-2 - TRBV9 12 TGTGCCAGCAGCGTGACAAGTTATGGCTACACCTTC CASSVTSYGYTF
- TRBJ1-2 - TRBV28 15 TGTGCCAGCAGACCACCTGGGACAAACGACTATGGCTACACCTTC CASRPPGTNDYGYTF
- TRBJ2-1 - TRBV5-1 13 TGCGCCAGCAGCTTACCAGGAAACAATGAGCAGTTCTTC CASSLPGNNEQFF
few TRBJ2-3 - TRBV18 14 TGTGCCAGCTCACCGGGCAGGGCGCCAGATACGCAGTATTTT CASSPGRAPDTQYF
- TRBJ2-1 - TRBV9 15 TGTGCCAGCAGCGTAGGGGGACGGGCCCCGAGTGAGCAGTTCTTC CASSVGGRAPSEQFF
- TRBJ1-6 - TRBV2 14 TGTGCCAGCAAGCGGCCCTCGAGGGATTCACCCCTCCACTTT CASKRPSRDSPLHF
- TRBJ1-2 - TRBV21-1 18 TGTGCCAGCAGCAAAGTAGGAGCCAAACCTCGCCATAACTATGGCTACACCTTC CASSKVGAKPRHNYGYTF
- TRBJ2-3 - TRBV7-2 15 TGTGCCAGCACCCCCTCCAGGGGACCCTCAGATACGCAGTATTTT CASTPSRGPSDTQYF
- TRBJ2-7 TRBD1 TRBV11-2 14 TGTGCCAGCAGCCAGGACAGGACCTCCTACGAGCAGTACTTC CASSQDRTSYEQYF
- TRBJ1-5 - TRBV2 16 TGTGCCAGCAGTTACGGACAGCCAAATAGCAATCAGCCCCAGCATTTT CASSYGQPNSNQPQHF
- TRBJ2-4 - TRBV18 12 TGTGCCAGCTCACCCGGGGAAAACATTCAGTACTTC CASSPGENIQYF
- TRBJ2-6 - TRBV7-8 15 TGTGCCAGCAGCCCAGAGATCTCTGGGGCCAACGTCCTGACTTTC CASSPEISGANVLTF
- TRBJ2-2 TRBD2 TRBV11-3 18 TGTGCCAGCAGCCTGAGGGGCGGCGGGAGTGGAGGCACCGGGGAGCTGTTTTTT CASSLRGGGSGGTGELFF
- TRBJ2-7 - TRBV30 13 TGTGCCTGGAGTCCGGGCCCCGATCGCGGGCAGTACTTC CAWSPGPDRGQYF
- TRBJ1-1 TRBD1 TRBV2 14 TGTGCCAGCAGTCTTGGGACAGGGGGCACTGAAGCTTTCTTT CASSLGTGGTEAFF
- TRBJ2-7 - TRBV4-1 11 TGCGCCAGCCCCCCGTACCCCGAGCAGTACTTC CASPPYPEQYF
once TRBJ2-7 - TRBV5-1 15 TGCGCCAGCAGCTTGGAGGTGGAAAGGTCCTACGAGCAGTACTTC CASSLEVERSYEQYF
few TRBJ2-7 TRBD1 TRBV6-5 15 TGTGCCAGCAGTTACCCCGGGACAGGGAGCTACGAGCAGTACTTC CASSYPGTGSYEQYF
- TRBJ2-5 - TRBV2 12 TGTGCCAGCAGTGAAGTAGGGGTCACCGAGTACTTC CASSEVGVTEYF
- TRBJ2-1 TRBD1 TRBV27 15 TGTGCCAGCAGTTTAACCGGGACAGGGGTGATTGAGCAGTTCTTC CASSLTGTGVIEQFF
once TRBJ2-3 TRBD2 TRBV29-1 14 TGCAGCGTTGTCCGGCTAGCGGGGGGAGATACGCAGTATTTT CSVVRLAGGDTQYF
few TRBJ2-3 TRBD1 TRBV6-4 15 TGTGCCAGCAGTGACGGGACAGGGGGCACAGATACGCAGTATTTT CASSDGTGGTDTQYF
- TRBJ2-7 - TRBV11-2 13 TGTGCCAGCAGCTTAGACTCCATCTCCGAGCAGTACTTC CASSLDSISEQYF
- TRBJ2-7 - TRBV21-1 14 TGTGCCAGCAGCGCCCCCCAGACAAGGGGCGAGCAGTACTTC CASSAPQTRGEQYF
- TRBJ1-6 - TRBV7-3 13 TGTGCCAGCAGCTTGGACGGGAATTCACCCCTCCACTTT CASSLDGNSPLHF
- TRBJ2-1 TRBD1 TRBV7-9 15 TGTGCCAGCAGCCCCCGGGACAGGGATATCAATGAGCAGTTCTTC CASSPRDRDINEQFF
- TRBJ2-7 TRBD1 TRBV7-9 16 TGTGCCAGCAGCACATTCGGGACAGGGGGAGGGTACGAGCAGTACTTC CASSTFGTGGGYEQYF
few TRBJ2-7 TRBD1 TRBV4-2 14 TGTGCCAGCAGCCATGGGACAGGGGTCTACGAGCAGTACTTC CASSHGTGVYEQYF
- TRBJ2-3 TRBD2 TRBV5-1 16 TGCGCCAGCAGCTTGGAGGGACTAGCGGGAGGACATACGCAGTATTTT CASSLEGLAGGHTQYF
- TRBJ2-7 TRBD1 TRBV11-3 12 TGTGCCAGATTGACAGGGGGAAACGAGCAGTACTTC CARLTGGNEQYF
- TRBJ1-1 - TRBV27 14 TGTGCCAGCAGTTCCTCACTCCCTAGCACTGAAGCTTTCTTT CASSSSLPSTEAFF
- TRBJ2-3 TRBD2 TRBV7-9 10 TGTGCCAGCAGCGGGGGGGGGCAGTATTTT CASSGGGQYF
once TRBJ2-1 TRBD1 TRBV19 14 TGTGCCAGTAGTATCCGTGACAGGGATGATGAGCAGTTCTTC CASSIRDRDDEQFF
- TRBJ2-1 - TRBV5-1 14 TGCGCCAGCAGATTAGGGCCTAGTACTGGTGAGCAGTTCTTC CASRLGPSTGEQFF
- TRBJ2-7 TRBD1 TRBV9 14 TGTGCCAGCAGCCAGGGGGCAGGGTGGGACGAGCAGTACTTC CASSQGAGWDEQYF
- TRBJ2-3 - TRBV30 12 TGTGCCTGGAGTGGTGGGTGGAATACGCAGTATTTT CAWSGGWNTQYF
- TRBJ2-5 TRBD2 TRBV5-4 16 TGTGCCAGCAGCACCATCGGACTAGCGGCAGAGGAGACCCAGTACTTC CASSTIGLAAEETQYF
- TRBJ1-1 TRBD1 TRBV6-5 15 TGTGCCAGCAGGCGCGAAGCAGGGGGGGGCACTGAAGCTTTCTTT CASRREAGGGTEAFF
- TRBJ2-5 - TRBV6-6 15 TGTGCCAGCAGCACACCGGGACTCCGGGGGGAGACCCAGTACTTC CASSTPGLRGETQYF
- TRBJ2-3 - TRBV15 14 TGTGCCACCAGGGGCGGGTGGGGCACAGATACGCAGTATTTT CATRGGWGTDTQYF
- TRBJ1-1 - TRBV7-9 16 TGTGCCAGCAGCTTAGCAGGGCAGGCACTTAACACTGAAGCTTTCTTT CASSLAGQALNTEAFF
- TRBJ1-5 TRBD1 TRBV7-8 17 TGTGCCAGCAGCTTAGTCGGGACAGGGGGCCGCAATCAGCCCCAGCATTTT CASSLVGTGGRNQPQHF
- TRBJ1-1 - TRBV18 14 TGTGCCAGCTCACCCCGGGCCCCGAACACTGAAGCTTTCTTT CASSPRAPNTEAFF
- TRBJ2-3 TRBD2 TRBV13 16 TGTGCCAGCAACCCGGAGGCTAGCGGGAGTTCAGATACGCAGTATTTT CASNPEASGSSDTQYF
- TRBJ1-5 - TRBV2 13 TGTGCCAGCAGTGGACAGGCGGGTCAGCCCCAGCATTTT CASSGQAGQPQHF
- TRBJ1-1 TRBD1 TRBV28 14 TGTGCCAGCAGGGGACAGGGCGGCTACACTGAAGCTTTCTTT CASRGQGGYTEAFF
- TRBJ1-4 - TRBV6-5 15 TGTGCCAGCAGTTACACGACCGCGATCGGGGAAAAACTGTTTTTT CASSYTTAIGEKLFF